Following are 29 T cell receptor beta chains from one sample sequenced in a study of cytomegalovirus exposure and HLA in healthy donors. Vbeta (60) and Jbeta (13) primers were used in the PCR. Generated by immunoSEQ multiplex PCR, the TCRdb table keeps only in-frame clones and is missing some. The sample lists roughly 250,000 clones, approximately 70% occurring once. The sample was PBMCs. The origin of the receptors is a female donor in good health and CMV-seronegative.

V is TRBV28 and J is TRBJ1-1, with D possibly TRBD1 on 5 matching bases. Trimming cost V 2 bases and J 5 bases, with 15 bases left between them. The CDR3 runs to 15 residues. Germline V gene sequence: CDR1 MDHEN, CDR2 SYDVKM. For the CDR3, the DNA is TGTGCCAGCAGTTTAAGGGCTACGGGGGAAACTGAAGCTTTCTTT. Translated: CASSLRATGETEAFF.

The rearrangement uses TRBV6-6 and TRBJ2-3; 8 positions match TRBD2. V shed 5 bases and J 4 bases; nucleotides not matched to a gene: 8. The CDR3 loop spans 15 amino acids. Per germline, CDR1 MNHNY and CDR2 SVGAGI (reference sequence). In DNA, the CDR3 is TGTGCCAGCAGTCCCAAGCGGGAGAGGTCAGATACGCAGTATTTT. Its translation: CASSPKRERSDTQYF.

The chain joins TRBV11-3 to TRBJ2-5; TRBD2 might be the D (6 bases). The closer fit of TRBJ2-7 to the DNA end suggests the J call may be wrong. Per the germline V gene, CDR1 is SGHNT and CDR2 is YENEEA. The CDR3 is 14 residues long. The CDR3 loop is CASSLTGVAYEQYF. The CDR3 region has the DNA TGTGCCAGCAGCTTGACGGGAGTGGCCTACGAGCAGTACTTC.

The V call is TRBV4-2, the J call TRBJ1-3; D gene ambiguous. Trimming took off 4 bases at V and 0 bases at J, with 10 bases between the two ends. The CDR3 has 15 amino acids. Per the germline V gene, CDR1 is LGHNA and CDR2 is YNFKEQ. CDR3 loop: CASSRSESSGNTIYF. The CDR3 bases are TGTGCCAGCAGCCGGTCGGAGAGCTCTGGAAACACCATATATTTT.

The chain links TRBV6-5 to TRBJ1-6, with 8 bases identical to TRBD1. CDR3 size: 14 residues. The germline V gene encodes CDR1 MNHEY and CDR2 SVGAGI. After removal of 5 bases from V and 6 bases from J, the junction contained 3 bases not matched to a gene. The CDR3 nucleotides are TGTGCCAGCAGTCCAGGGGGCCTTAATTCACCCCTCCACTTT. This gives the protein CASSPGGLNSPLHF.

This clone was counted only a few times. The V gene is TRBV11-3, the J gene TRBJ2-7, with D perhaps matching TRBD2 (5 bases). With 7 bases removed from V and 3 bases from J, the gap between germline ends came to 10 bases. The CDR3 has 12 amino acids. Germline V gene lookup returns CDR1 SGHNT and CDR2 YENEEA. Here the CDR3 reads CASTAGGYEQYF. Here the CDR3 DNA reads TGTGCCAGCACCGCCGGAGGCTACGAGCAGTACTTC.

A single count supports this clone. The rearrangement uses TRBV6-5 and TRBJ1-2; TRBD1 matches 9 bases. V lost 6 bases and J lost 5; bases outside the gene matches: 10. This CDR3 has 15 amino acids. Germline CDR1 MNHEY, CDR2 SVGAGI. The CDR3 region is CASRRTGGEIYGYTF. The CDR3 coding sequence is TGTGCCAGCAGGAGAACAGGGGGCGAGATATATGGCTACACCTTC.

The chain has TRBV4-2 and TRBJ2-1, with D possibly matching TRBD2 (6 bases). Germline CDR1 LGHNA, CDR2 YNFKEQ. CDR3 size: 16 residues. V gave up 0 bases and J gave up 8 bases, with 17 bases separating them. The CDR3 region has the DNA TGTGCCAGCAGCCAAGAGGGGAGGACCTCACGACATGAGCAGTTCTTC. This sequence encodes CASSQEGRTSRHEQFF.

V usage is TRBV2 and J usage is TRBJ2-3; 9 nucleotides line up with TRBD2. Germline V lookup: CDR1 SNHLY, CDR2 FYNNEI. The CDR3 is 13 residues long. The V gene end was trimmed by 10 bases and the J gene end by 1 base; junction bases not matched to a gene: 3. The CDR3 DNA follows: TGTGCCAACGAGCGGGAGGGCACAGATACGCAGTATTTT. This codes for CANEREGTDTQYF.

CDR3 region: CASSGQGEQPQHF. DNA for the CDR3: TGTGCCAGTAGTGGGCAGGGTGAGCAGCCCCAGCATTTT. This chain joins TRBV19 and TRBJ1-5; D is perhaps TRBD1 (5 bases). V gave up 5 bases and J gave up 7 bases, with 12 bases separating them. The CDR3 runs to 13 residues. Germline values: CDR1 LNHDA, CDR2 SQIVND (reference sequence).

This rearrangement joins TRBV7-9 to TRBJ2-1; D possibly corresponds to TRBD2 (6 bases). The CDR3 consists of 16 residues. Germline V gene data show CDR1 as SEHNR and CDR2 as FQNEAQ (reference sequence). The V end was cut by 5 bases, the J end by 0 bases, with 14 bases between. The chain's CDR3 is CASSPILALSYNEQFF. The CDR3 DNA is TGTGCCAGCAGCCCTATACTAGCCCTCTCCTACAATGAGCAGTTCTTC.

The V and J genes are TRBV7-9 and TRBJ1-3; D is possibly TRBD1 (5 bases). Trimming cost V 1 base and J 0 bases, with 13 bases left between them. The CDR3 sequence is 17 residues long. The germline V gene has CDR1 SEHNR and CDR2 FQNEAQ (reference sequence). CDR3 nucleotides: TGTGCCAGCAGCTTAGGAGACCAGGGCCTCTCTGGAAACACCATATATTTT. Its translation is CASSLGDQGLSGNTIYF.

V and J are TRBV7-8 and TRBJ2-7, with D perhaps TRBD1 (6 bases). Germline loops: CDR1 SGHVS, CDR2 FQNEAQ. The V and J ends lost 5 bases and 2 bases respectively, with 19 bases between them. CDR3 size: 16 residues. The DNA of the CDR3 is TGTGCCAGCAGCCCCAGGGTACAGGGTTTTCCCTACGAGCAGTACTTC. This codes for CASSPRVQGFPYEQYF.

This clone was counted a single time. This sequence joins TRBV2 and TRBJ1-4; D may be TRBD1 (5 bases). Trimming cost V 7 bases and J 4 bases, with 13 bases left between them. The CDR3 consists of 14 residues. Germline loops: CDR1 SNHLY, CDR2 FYNNEI. CDR3 protein: CASTRGRVNEKLFF. The CDR3, as DNA: TGTGCCAGCACCCGGGGGAGGGTTAATGAAAAACTGTTTTTT.

The chain employs TRBV18 and TRBJ2-7, with D possibly being TRBD1 (6 bases). This CDR3 contains 13 residues. Germline V gives CDR1 KGHSH, CDR2 LQKENI. V shed 6 bases and J shed 3 bases, with 12 bases lying between them. Written as DNA, the CDR3 is TGTGCCAGCTCCAGCCAGGGGCTCTACGAGCAGTACTTC. Amino acid sequence: CASSSQGLYEQYF.

The V call is TRBV11-3, the J call TRBJ1-1, with TRBD1 as a possible D gene (5 bases). Trimming pared 0 bases from V and 10 bases from J, leaving 6 bases between. Germline V gene sequence: CDR1 SGHNT, CDR2 YENEEA. This CDR3 spans 11 amino acids. The CDR3: CASSLDQGAFF. The CDR3, as DNA: TGTGCCAGCAGCTTAGATCAGGGAGCTTTCTTT.

The sample holds one count of this clone. The chain employs TRBV7-9 and TRBJ1-1, with D possibly matching TRBD1 (5 bases). Germline values: CDR1 SEHNR, CDR2 FQNEAQ (reference sequence). This CDR3 contains 15 residues. Trimming removed 5 bases at V and 0 bases at J, with 13 bases between. Here the CDR3 reads CASSLKGLMNTEAFF. The CDR3 DNA follows: TGTGCCAGCAGCCTAAAGGGACTGATGAACACTGAAGCTTTCTTT.

The chain employs TRBV29-1 and TRBJ1-2; D not resolved. Germline assignment: CDR1 SQVTM and CDR2 ANQGSEA. Trimming removed 0 bases at V and 8 bases at J, with 10 bases between. This CDR3 has 12 residues. The CDR3, as DNA: TGCAGCGTTGAAGATCCGCGCCACGGCTACACCTTC. This gives the protein CSVEDPRHGYTF.

The CDR3 is CASSLLAASTDTQYF. The DNA of the CDR3 is TGTGCCAGCAGTTTGCTAGCGGCTAGCACAGATACGCAGTATTTT. This chain uses TRBV27 with TRBJ2-3; 7 bases fit TRBD2. This CDR3 contains 15 residues. Per the germline V gene, CDR1 is MNHEY and CDR2 is SMNVEV (reference sequence). V was pared by 3 bases and J by 0 bases, with 3 bases of the junction left unmatched.

Note on this clone: At one of its ends the junction is not consistent with the germline gene, which may arise from a read error. The chain couples TRBV7-9 to TRBJ2-3; TRBD2 agrees at 13 bases. The CDR3 sequence is 16 residues long. Per the germline V gene, CDR1 is SEHNR and CDR2 is FQNEAQ (reference sequence). The CDR3, as DNA: TGTTCCAGCAGTTTACCACTAGCGGGAGGGCCAGATACGCAGTATTTT. This translates into CSSSLPLAGGPDTQYF.

The sample holds a few counts of this clone. One end of the junction fails to match germline, which may point to a read error. The rearrangement links TRBV7-9 to TRBJ2-7; 7 nucleotides line up with TRBD2. The CDR3 covers 13 residues. Looked up from germline, CDR1 is SEHNR and CDR2 is FQNEAQ (reference sequence). In nucleotides, the CDR3 is TGTTCCAGCAACCCAGCGGGACTCTACGAGCAGTACTTC. It specifies CSSNPAGLYEQYF. The full variable domain, completed using reference TRBV7-9 and TRBJ2-7, is DTGVSQNPRHKITKRGQNVTFRCDPISEHNRLYWYRQTLGQGPEFLTYFQNEAQLEKSRLLSDRFSAERPKGSFSTLEIQRTEQGDSAMYLCSSNPAGLYEQYFGPGTRLTVT.

J is TRBJ2-1 and V is TRBV5-1; 10 positions agree with TRBD2. The CDR3 loop spans 15 amino acids. Germline loops: CDR1 SGHRS, CDR2 YFSETQ. After removal of 6 bases from V and 9 bases from J, the junction contained 12 bases not matched to a gene. In DNA form, the CDR3 reads TGCGCCAGCACCTTCGGCGAGCGGGAGGGGCCTGAGCAGTTCTTC. Amino acid sequence: CASTFGEREGPEQFF.

The CDR3 coding sequence is TGTGCCAGCAGCCCGGAGACAGGCTCCTACAATGAGCAGTTCTTC. Its translation is CASSPETGSYNEQFF. The gene calls are TRBV7-3 and TRBJ2-1, with a weak D call TRBD1 (6 bases). The CDR3 totals 15 residues. V was shortened by 5 bases and J by 0 bases, with 11 bases between the two germline ends. CDR1 SGHTA and CDR2 FQGTGA come from the germline V gene. Looking up the rest from reference TRBV7-3 and TRBJ2-1 gives the full variable domain: GAGVSQTPSNKVTEKGKYVELRCDPISGHTALYWYRQSLGQGPEFLIYFQGTGAADDSGLPNDRFFAVRPEGSVSTLKIQRTERGDSAVYLCASSPETGSYNEQFFGPGTRLTVL.

The V call is TRBV28, the J call TRBJ1-4; D perhaps matches TRBD1 (5 bases). In germline, CDR1 is MDHEN, CDR2 SYDVKM. The CDR3 sequence is 15 residues long. V was shortened by 2 bases and J by 4 bases, with 11 bases between the two germline ends. Here the CDR3 DNA reads TGTGCCAGCAGTTTAATCCAGGGTGGTAATGAAAAACTGTTTTTT. Translation: CASSLIQGGNEKLFF.

This clone was recorded only once. The chain carries TRBV6-1 and TRBJ2-7, with D possibly TRBD2 on 6 matching bases. Per germline, CDR1 MNHNS and CDR2 SASEGT. Trimming stripped 0 bases from V and 3 bases from J, with 15 bases between. The CDR3 extends over 16 amino acids. The DNA for the CDR3 is TGTGCCAGCAGTGAAGCCCGGAGTCAGGAGGGCTACGAGCAGTACTTC. It yields the protein CASSEARSQEGYEQYF.

This clone was seen a few times. The V call is TRBV4-1, the J call TRBJ2-5, with 8 bases fitting TRBD2. The V gene's germline CDR1 is MGHRA and CDR2 YSYEKL. V shed 1 base and J 2 bases; nucleotides not matched to a gene: 3. There are 15 residues in the CDR3. CDR3: CASSQVKRGQETQYF. CDR3 sequence (DNA): TGCGCCAGCAGCCAAGTTAAGCGGGGGCAAGAGACCCAGTACTTC.

The gene calls are TRBV27 and TRBJ2-5; TRBD1 agrees at 8 bases. Judging by the DNA end, TRBJ2-7 fits better; the J call may be wrong. The CDR3 runs 13 residues. Germline CDR1 MNHEY, CDR2 SMNVEV (reference sequence). CDR3 coding DNA: TGTGCCAGCAGTATGGGACAGGACTACGAGCAGTACTTC. Translation: CASSMGQDYEQYF.

The V gene is TRBV18, the J gene TRBJ1-2; weak D call: TRBD1 (6 bases). The CDR3 spans 14 residues. Germline V lookup: CDR1 KGHSH, CDR2 LQKENI. The ends were cut back, 4 bases at V and 4 bases at J, with 13 bases in the middle. DNA of the CDR3: TGTGCCAGCTCACGGGAACAGGGAATCTATGGCTACACCTTC. Amino acids: CASSREQGIYGYTF. The full variable domain, its missing parts supplied by reference TRBV18 and TRBJ1-2, is NAGVMQNPRHLVRRRGQEARLRCSPMKGHSHVYWYRQLPEEGLKFMVYLQKENIIDESGMPKERFSAEFPKEGPSILRIQQVVRGDSAAYFCASSREQGIYGYTFGSGTRLTVV.

The gene calls are TRBV7-8 and TRBJ2-1; D is uncertain. The CDR3 runs 14 residues. The V gene lost 4 bases and the J gene lost 3 bases, with 10 bases spanning the gap. Germline V gives CDR1 SGHVS, CDR2 FQNEAQ. CDR3 DNA sequence: TGTGCCAGCAGCTCGAGACTCCTCTACAATGAGCAGTTCTTC. Its translation: CASSSRLLYNEQFF.